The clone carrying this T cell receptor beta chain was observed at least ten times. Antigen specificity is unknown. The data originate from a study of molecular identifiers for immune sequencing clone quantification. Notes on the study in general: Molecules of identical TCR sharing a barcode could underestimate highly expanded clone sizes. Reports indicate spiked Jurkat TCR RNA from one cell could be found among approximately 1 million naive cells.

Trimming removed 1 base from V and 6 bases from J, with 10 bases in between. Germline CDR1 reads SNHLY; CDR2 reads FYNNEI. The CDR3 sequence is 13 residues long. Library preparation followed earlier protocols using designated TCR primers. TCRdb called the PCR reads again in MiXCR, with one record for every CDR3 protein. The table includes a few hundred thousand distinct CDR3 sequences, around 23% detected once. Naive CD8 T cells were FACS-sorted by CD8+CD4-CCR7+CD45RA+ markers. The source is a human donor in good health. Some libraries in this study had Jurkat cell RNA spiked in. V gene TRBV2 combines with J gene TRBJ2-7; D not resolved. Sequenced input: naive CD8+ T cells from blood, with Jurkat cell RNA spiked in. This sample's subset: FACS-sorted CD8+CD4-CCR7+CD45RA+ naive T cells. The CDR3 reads CASSEGSSLEQYF. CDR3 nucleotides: TGTGCCAGCAGTGAAGGCTCGAGCCTCGAGCAGTACTTC.